Below are 21 T cell receptor beta chains sequenced from a single sample in a study of blood T cell repertoires in COVID-19 (dated by TCRdb to 2018 to 2021). The receptor library was made with the immunoSEQ multiplex PCR assay. As stored in TCRdb, this immuneACCESS dataset retains in-frame rearrangements with V and J assigned. A fraction of the clones does not appear; measured against another copy, unresolved V genes explain less than half of the discrepancy, and the remainder lacks a known reason. This sample lists 250,000 or so clones; approximately 83% were detected once. The ten top clones hold around 3.5% of the sample. Sequenced sample: PBMCs or T cells enriched from blood (not recorded which). Receptors were obtained from a man aged 45 to 65 who had recovered from COVID-19.

The chain uses TRBV12-3 or TRBV12-4 and TRBJ2-1, with 9 bases fitting TRBD2. The junction had 8 bases not matched to a gene; V was cut back by 6 bases and J by 14 bases. CDR3 length: 12 amino acids. CDR3 sequence (DNA): TGTGCCAGCAGCTCCGGGACTAGCTATAAGTTCTTC. Translation: CASSSGTSYKFF.

This clone was observed a single time. In DNA form, the CDR3 reads TGCAGCGTTGGGCTAGCGGGAGGAGTCAATGAGCAGTTCTTC. Its protein is CSVGLAGGVNEQFF. The chain uses TRBV29-1 and TRBJ2-1; 11 bases fit TRBD2. The CDR3 contains 14 residues. Germline CDR1 is SQVTM and CDR2 is ANQGSEA. Germline trimming cut 4 bases from V and 6 bases from J; bases unmatched to any gene: 5.

This sequence joins TRBV3-1 (or the pseudogene TRBV3-2) and TRBJ1-5, with D possibly being TRBD1 (5 bases). This CDR3 has 16 amino acids. The ends were cut back, 1 base at V and 2 bases at J, with 12 bases in the middle. Germline lookup yields CDR1 LGHDT and CDR2 YNNKEL (reference sequence). The CDR3 loop is CASSQGPGGGNQPQHF. Here the CDR3 DNA reads TGTGCCAGCAGCCAAGGCCCGGGAGGGGGCAATCAGCCCCAGCATTTT.

V usage is TRBV3-1 (or the pseudogene TRBV3-2) and J usage is TRBJ1-2, with 7 bases matching TRBD1. This CDR3 is 12 amino acids long. Trimming cost V 4 bases and J 5 bases; bases outside gene matches: 1. Germline loops: CDR1 LGHDT, CDR2 YNNKEL (reference sequence). The CDR3 sequence is CASSPQGYGYTF. Here the CDR3 DNA reads TGTGCCAGCAGCCCACAGGGGTATGGCTACACCTTC.

J is TRBJ2-6 and V is TRBV7-3, with D unclear. From germline, CDR1 is SGHTA and CDR2 FQGTGA. Trimming cost V 1 base and J 4 bases, with 14 bases left between them. CDR3 size: 17 residues. For the CDR3, the DNA is TGTGCCAGCAGCTTAAGTGGCCGCCTCTCCGGGGCCAACGTCCTGACTTTC. Translation: CASSLSGRLSGANVLTF.

The rearrangement joins TRBV6-5 to TRBJ2-7, with D tentatively TRBD1 (5 bases). The CDR3 sequence is 14 residues long. Germline V gene data show CDR1 as MNHEY and CDR2 as SVGAGI. Trimming stripped 2 bases from V and 2 bases from J, with 10 bases between. The CDR3 coding sequence is TGTGCCAGCAGTTACACCCAGGGTCCCTACGAGCAGTACTTC. The encoded protein is CASSYTQGPYEQYF.

V usage is TRBV11-3 and J usage is TRBJ2-1; tentative D call: TRBD2 (6 bases). V was clipped by 3 bases and J by 1 base, with 10 bases between them. Germline CDR1 is SGHNT and CDR2 is YENEEA. The CDR3 has 15 amino acids. CDR3 nucleotide sequence: TGTGCCAGCAGCTTGGCCGGGGGATCCTACAATGAGCAGTTCTTC. It is translated as CASSLAGGSYNEQFF.

V usage is TRBV5-6 and J usage is TRBJ1-4; 8 bases align to TRBD1. V shed 3 bases and J 11 bases; nucleotides not matched to a gene: 12. The germline V gene has CDR1 SGHDT and CDR2 YYEEEE. The CDR3 sequence is 15 residues long. Here the CDR3 reads CASSSGGAGGVKLFF. The CDR3 nucleotides read TGTGCCAGCAGCTCGGGCGGGGCAGGGGGCGTGAAACTGTTTTTT.

This clone was picked up a small number of times. The rearrangement links TRBV15 to TRBJ1-6; 10 positions agree with TRBD1. The CDR3 runs to 18 residues. Germline V lookup: CDR1 LNHNV, CDR2 YYDKDF (reference sequence). The trim removed 4 bases at V and 9 bases at J, leaving 15 bases unmatched. CDR3 in amino acids: CATSKERGQGRFSSPLHF. The CDR3 region has the DNA TGTGCCACCAGCAAAGAGAGGGGACAGGGGAGGTTTAGTTCACCCCTCCACTTT. Full variable domain (missing parts from reference TRBV15 and TRBJ1-6): DAMVIQNPRYQVTQFGKPVTLSCSQTLNHNVMYWYQQKSSQAPKLLFHYYDKDFNNEADTPDNFQSRRPNTSFCFLDIRSPGLGDTAMYLCATSKERGQGRFSSPLHFGNGTRLTVT.

The chain has TRBV20-1 and TRBJ2-2; D gene unclear. The CDR3 has 11 amino acids. V lost 5 bases, J lost 6 bases, and 7 bases lay in between. Germline values: CDR1 DFQATT, CDR2 SNEGSKA (reference sequence). The CDR3 DNA reads as TGCAGTGCTGGCCCGCCCGGGGAGCTGTTTTTT. Residues: CSAGPPGELFF.

V usage is TRBV7-9 and J usage is TRBJ2-7; D gene ambiguous. Germline CDR1 and CDR2: SEHNR and FQNEAQ (reference sequence). The CDR3 is made up of 14 amino acids. The V end was cut by 5 bases, the J end by 1 base, with 12 bases between. CDR3 residues: CASSRIDTSYEQYF. CDR3 DNA: TGTGCCAGCAGCCGGATAGACACGTCCTACGAGCAGTACTTC.

This clone was recorded once. This chain connects TRBV18 to TRBJ2-5, with 7 bases matching TRBD1. Germline CDR1 KGHSH, CDR2 LQKENI. The CDR3 has 13 amino acids. V trimming: 3 bases; J trimming: 4 bases; junction bases outside the gene matches: 2. The CDR3 is CASSPHRGETQYF. The DNA of the CDR3 is TGTGCCAGCTCACCTCACAGGGGAGAGACCCAGTACTTC.

The gene calls are TRBV19 and TRBJ1-1; tentatively, D is TRBD1 (5 bases). Germline CDR1 reads LNHDA; CDR2 reads SQIVND (reference sequence). The CDR3 length is 15 residues. Trimming took off 11 bases at V and 1 base at J, with 20 bases between the two ends. The CDR3 DNA reads as TGTGCCCACGGACCGACAGCGTACCCGAACACTGAAGCTTTCTTT. It specifies CAHGPTAYPNTEAFF.

V usage is TRBV7-3 and J usage is TRBJ1-2; 10 positions agree with TRBD1. After removal of 5 bases from V and 8 bases from J, the junction contained 5 bases not matched to a gene. Germline V gene sequence: CDR1 SGHTA, CDR2 FQGTGA. This CDR3 comprises 13 residues. The DNA of the CDR3 is TGTGCCAGCAGCCGGGACAGGGGCGACGGCTACACCTTC. Protein product: CASSRDRGDGYTF.

The CDR3 region is CASITARGYTF. The CDR3 DNA reads TGTGCCAGTATTACGGCGCGGGGCTACACCTTC. The chain carries TRBV6-5 and TRBJ1-2; D is unclear. Per the germline V gene, CDR1 is MNHEY and CDR2 is SVGAGI. The CDR3 loop spans 11 amino acids. V was cut by 9 bases and J by 8 bases, with 13 bases left in between.

The V call is TRBV27, the J call TRBJ1-5; no clear D. Germline CDR1 is MNHEY and CDR2 is SMNVEV (reference sequence). Trimming took off 5 bases at V and 6 bases at J, with 17 bases between the two ends. This CDR3 is built from 15 residues. The CDR3 reads CASSLSGPHGQPQHF. Written as DNA, the CDR3 is TGTGCCAGCAGTCTCTCAGGCCCTCACGGTCAGCCCCAGCATTTT.

J is TRBJ1-6 and V is TRBV3-1 (or the pseudogene TRBV3-2); TRBD1 is a possible D gene (6 bases). This CDR3 spans 16 amino acids. Germline V gene data show CDR1 as LGHDT and CDR2 as YNNKEL (reference sequence). V was cut by 5 bases and J by 0 bases, with 11 bases left in between. CDR3 nucleotide sequence: TGTGCCAGCAGCTCAAGGGGGAGCTCCTATAATTCACCCCTCCACTTT. Its translation is CASSSRGSSYNSPLHF.

The chain combines TRBV12-3 or TRBV12-4 with TRBJ1-2; 8 bases are a match to TRBD1. The CDR3 covers 13 residues. The trim removed 4 bases at V and 6 bases at J, leaving 4 bases unmatched. In nucleotides, the CDR3 is TGTGCCAGCAGTTGGACAGGGAGGGATGGCTACACCTTC. This sequence encodes CASSWTGRDGYTF.

This clone was seen more than once but under ten times. The V and J genes are TRBV10-3 and TRBJ1-4; 7 bases align to TRBD1. The CDR3 consists of 16 residues. J lost 6 bases, V lost 6 bases, and 13 bases had no gene match. The germline V gene encodes CDR1 ENHRY and CDR2 SYGVKD. The CDR3 DNA follows: TGTGCCATCAGGAGGGGGAGCGGACAGGTTGATGAAAAACTGTTTTTT. It codes for CAIRRGSGQVDEKLFF.

In nucleotides, the CDR3 is TGTGCCAGCAGTTTCGGGCAAGAGACCCAGTACTTC. Its protein product is CASSFGQETQYF. This chain connects TRBV2 to TRBJ2-5; D is undetermined. Germline CDR1 is SNHLY and CDR2 is FYNNEI. The V gene lost 5 bases and the J gene lost 2 bases, with 6 bases spanning the gap. The CDR3 loop spans 12 amino acids.

V is TRBV6-2 or TRBV6-3 and J is TRBJ1-2, with D tentatively TRBD1 (6 bases). There are 15 residues in the CDR3. CDR1 and CDR2 from the germline V gene are MNHEY and SVGEGT. V lost 6 bases and J 0 bases, leaving 14 bases between the germline ends. The CDR3 sequence: CASSRRTATNYGYTF. The CDR3 DNA reads TGTGCCAGCAGCCGGCGGACAGCCACTAACTATGGCTACACCTTC.